These 11 T cell receptor beta chains were sequenced from one sample in a study of T cell responses to AZD1222 COVID-19 vaccine. Clones were read by immunoSEQ multiplex PCR, and TCRdb kept only the in-frame ones, dropping some. The table includes tens of thousands of clones, 83% detected once. Sequencing was performed on peripheral blood, taken 28 days after the second AZD1222 dose. The receptor source for this set is an adult who received the AZD1222 COVID-19 vaccine.

The gene calls are TRBV19 and TRBJ2-2; D possibly corresponds to TRBD1 (5 bases). CDR1 is LNHDA, CDR2 SQIVND, per germline (reference sequence). The V gene lost 9 bases and the J gene lost 4 bases, with 15 bases spanning the gap. The CDR3 covers 14 residues. The DNA for the CDR3 is TGTGCCAGCTTGATACAGGAGTCCACCGGGGAGCTGTTTTTT. Residues: CASLIQESTGELFF. Combining the CDR3 with reference TRBV19 and TRBJ2-2 gives the whole variable domain DGGITQSPKYLFRKEGQNVTLSCEQNLNHDAMYWYRQDPGQGLRLIYYSQIVNDFQKGDIAEGYSVSREKKESFPLTVTSAQKNPTAFYLCASLIQESTGELFFGEGSRLTVL.

This chain links TRBV6-5 with TRBJ2-1; tentatively, D is TRBD1 or TRBD2 (6 bases each). The CDR3 spans 16 residues. In germline, CDR1 is MNHEY, CDR2 SVGAGI. V was trimmed by 1 base and J by 5 bases, leaving 15 bases between them. CDR3: CASSYFRGHQNNEQFF. The CDR3 bases are TGTGCCAGCAGTTACTTTCGGGGGCACCAAAACAATGAGCAGTTCTTC.

The CDR3 DNA follows: TGTGCCAGTAGTATAACGGGTCGCACTGAAGCTTTCTTT. As protein: CASSITGRTEAFF. This sequence joins TRBV19 and TRBJ1-1; no clear D gene. This CDR3 is built from 13 residues. Germline-derived CDR1 and CDR2 are LNHDA and SQIVND (reference sequence). V dropped 2 bases and J dropped 4 bases, with 8 bases sitting between them.

V usage is TRBV9 and J usage is TRBJ2-5; D may be TRBD1 (6 bases). V was shortened by 4 bases and J by 1 base, with 8 bases between the two germline ends. Germline CDR1 and CDR2: SGDLS and YYNGEE. CDR3 length: 13 residues. The CDR3 DNA follows: TGTGCCAGCAGCCTGGACAGCCAAGAGACCCAGTACTTC. The encoded protein is CASSLDSQETQYF. Together with reference TRBV9 and TRBJ2-5, the CDR3 gives the full variable domain: DSGVTQTPKHLITATGQRVTLRCSPRSGDLSVYWYQQSLDQGLQFLIQYYNGEERAKGNILERFSAQQFPDLHSELNLSSLELGDSALYFCASSLDSQETQYFGPGTRLLVL.

The chain joins TRBV11-3 to TRBJ1-4, with 11 bases identical to TRBD1. Germline V gives CDR1 SGHNT, CDR2 YENEEA. The length of the CDR3 is 16 residues. Germline trimming cut 3 bases from V and 4 bases from J; bases unmatched to any gene: 4. CDR3 coding DNA: TGTGCCAGCAGCTTTGGACAGGGGGCCCTTAATGAAAAACTGTTTTTT. This translates into CASSFGQGALNEKLFF.

This chain's CDR3 is CASRSSRGYQPQHF. In DNA, the CDR3 is TGTGCCAGCCGATCGAGCAGGGGATATCAGCCCCAGCATTTT. V is TRBV7-2 and J is TRBJ1-5; a possible D gene is TRBD1 (6 bases). Trimming shortened V by 8 bases and J by 5 bases, and 16 bases separated the two germline ends. The CDR3 loop spans 14 amino acids. CDR1 is SGHTA, CDR2 FQGNSA, per germline.

The rearrangement joins TRBV6-1 to TRBJ2-3; 10 bases line up with TRBD1. This CDR3 region has 15 residues. Germline assignment: CDR1 MNHNS and CDR2 SASEGT. J gave up 5 bases and V 1 base, and 3 bases lay outside the gene matches. CDR3 nucleotide sequence: TGTGCCAGCAGTGAAGGACAGGGGGCAGTAGATACGCAGTATTTT. This translates into CASSEGQGAVDTQYF.

This chain joins TRBV4-3 and TRBJ1-1; perhaps TRBD1 as D (6 bases). From germline, CDR1 is LGHNA and CDR2 YSLEER. Trimming left V 3 bases short and J 2 bases short, with 10 bases between. This CDR3 has 14 amino acids. The DNA of the CDR3 is TGCGCCAGCAGCCAGACGGACAGAAACACTGAAGCTTTCTTT. This sequence encodes CASSQTDRNTEAFF.

This clone has a handful of counts. The V call is TRBV25-1, the J call TRBJ1-3; D unresolved. The germline gives CDR1 MGHDK, CDR2 SYGVNS. The CDR3 is 15 amino acids. Trimming removed 1 base at V and 0 bases at J, with 7 bases between. The CDR3 sequence: CASSELSISGNTIYF. CDR3 DNA: TGTGCCAGCAGTGAATTATCCATCTCTGGAAACACCATATATTTT.

The rearrangement uses TRBV3-1 (or the pseudogene TRBV3-2) and TRBJ1-5; D uncertain. From germline, CDR1 is LGHDT and CDR2 YNNKEL (reference sequence). The CDR3 is 13 amino acids. Trimming took 0 bases from V and 6 from J, leaving 6 bases between them. For the CDR3, the DNA is TGTGCCAGCAGCCAAGACCCCGTTCAGCCCCAGCATTTT. It yields the protein CASSQDPVQPQHF.

This chain joins TRBV4-3 and TRBJ2-1; a weak D match, TRBD1 (5 bases). Germline V lookup: CDR1 LGHNA, CDR2 YSLEER. V was clipped by 0 bases and J by 12 bases, with 12 bases between them. This CDR3 spans 13 amino acids. CDR3 DNA sequence: TGCGCCAGCAGCCAAGATAGGGGTATAATGCAGTTCTTC. The encoded protein is CASSQDRGIMQFF.